These 14 T cell receptor beta chains share one sample of origin, sequenced in a study of response to subunit inactivated influenza vaccine. In TCRdb, the RT-PCR reads were re-called with MiXCR into one record per CDR3 protein. The profile covers 530,000 or so distinct CDR3 sequences, with 12% to 15% appearing a single time and approximately 10% taken by the ten largest. Sequences were derived from PBMCs from blood, sampled about 12 days after vaccination. The source is a man in his fifties or sixties who received an inactivated influenza vaccine.

There are a few counts of this clonotype. The chain couples TRBV10-3 to TRBJ2-1; possible D gene TRBD1, 5 bases. V lost 11 bases to trimming and J lost 0 bases, with 14 bases between them. CDR1 is ENHRY and CDR2 is SYGVKD in the germline V gene. This CDR3 has 14 residues. The CDR3 DNA follows: TGTGCCGTTGGGGCTCCGAGCTCCTACAATGAGCAGTTCTTC. This gives the protein CAVGAPSSYNEQFF.

This clonotype appeared a few times. This chain links TRBV15 with TRBJ2-1, with D perhaps matching TRBD1 or TRBD2 (6 bases each). V was cut by 1 base and J by 8 bases, with 15 bases left in between. CDR1 LNHNV and CDR2 YYDKDF come from the germline V gene (reference sequence). This CDR3 has 15 amino acids. As DNA, the CDR3 is TGTGCCACCAGCAGAGCTGCGGGACAACACTATGAGCAGTTCTTC. It is translated as CATSRAAGQHYEQFF.

This chain connects TRBV12-3 or TRBV12-4 to TRBJ2-7; D remains unclear. With 7 bases removed from V and 0 bases from J, the gap between germline ends came to 16 bases. This CDR3 has 15 amino acids. CDR3 region: CASNVRTPGSYEQYF. DNA of the CDR3: TGTGCCAGCAACGTTCGCACGCCAGGCTCCTACGAGCAGTACTTC.

This clonotype showed up just a few times. The rearrangement uses TRBV5-1 and TRBJ2-1; possibly TRBD2 for D (6 bases). The germline gives CDR1 SGHRS, CDR2 YFSETQ. CDR3 length: 15 residues. Trimming took off 6 bases at V and 0 bases at J, with 13 bases between the two ends. This CDR3 reads CASTRAGSSYNEQFF. CDR3 DNA: TGCGCCAGCACCCGGGCCGGGAGCTCCTACAATGAGCAGTTCTTC.

The chain links TRBV14 to TRBJ2-7; 7 bases map to TRBD2. The CDR3 runs 15 residues. Germline assignment: CDR1 SGHDN and CDR2 FVKESK. V lost 1 base to trimming and J lost 0 bases; unmatched junction nucleotides: 3. CDR3 amino acids: CASSQVGTTSYEQYF. CDR3 nucleotide sequence: TGTGCCAGCAGCCAAGTGGGGACTACCTCCTACGAGCAGTACTTC.

The CDR3 coding sequence is TGTGCCTTCCAGGACAGCTTGGAGGGTGAGCAGTTCTTC. Protein sequence: CAFQDSLEGEQFF. The gene calls are TRBV2 and TRBJ2-1, with D possibly called TRBD1 or TRBD2 (6 bases each). The CDR3 extends over 13 amino acids. Germline assignment: CDR1 SNHLY and CDR2 FYNNEI. V lost 11 bases, J lost 9 bases, and 20 bases lay in between.

This clonotype has just a few counts. The chain has TRBV12-3 or TRBV12-4 and TRBJ2-1; D possibly corresponds to TRBD2 (5 bases). This CDR3 is 16 amino acids long. V gave up 6 bases and J gave up 0 bases, with 15 bases separating them. CDR3 nucleotides: TGTGCCAGCAGGATTGGACTCTTGAGCTCCTACAATGAGCAGTTCTTC. This codes for CASRIGLLSSYNEQFF.

This clonotype was recorded a few times. The V call is TRBV6-1, the J call TRBJ1-1; 7 bases are shared with TRBD1. The V gene end was trimmed by 6 bases and the J gene end by 4 bases; junction bases not matched to a gene: 8. Germline V gives CDR1 MNHNS, CDR2 SASEGT. The CDR3 consists of 14 residues. The CDR3 region is CASRAETGLTEAFF. DNA for the CDR3: TGTGCCAGCAGAGCAGAGACAGGGCTCACTGAAGCTTTCTTT.

The chain uses TRBV15 and TRBJ2-1; 11 bases fit TRBD2. V shed 0 bases and J 7 bases; nucleotides not matched to a gene: 5. CDR1 LNHNV and CDR2 YYDKDF come from the germline V gene (reference sequence). This CDR3 comprises 16 residues. The CDR3 region is CATSRELAGVSNEQFF. The CDR3 DNA is TGTGCCACCAGCAGAGAACTAGCGGGAGTCTCTAATGAGCAGTTCTTC.

The table lists this clonotype with a few counts. The V call is TRBV4-3, the J call TRBJ2-1, with a tentative D call TRBD1 (5 bases). Trimming took 1 base from V and 0 from J, leaving 13 bases between them. This CDR3 comprises 17 residues. Germline V CDR1 and CDR2: LGHNA, YSLEER. This CDR3 is CASSQATGPSSYNEQFF. CDR3 sequence (DNA): TGCGCCAGCAGCCAAGCCACAGGACCGAGCTCCTACAATGAGCAGTTCTTC.

The chain combines TRBV11-1 with TRBJ2-2; TRBD1 matches 11 bases. The germline gives CDR1 SGHAT, CDR2 FQDESV (reference sequence). The CDR3 sequence is 15 residues long. Trimming at V came to 4 bases and at J to 6 bases, leaving 4 bases not matched to a gene. The CDR3 DNA follows: TGTGCCAGCAGCTCCGGGACAGGGGGTGCCGGGGAGCTGTTTTTT. Protein: CASSSGTGGAGELFF.

The chain is built from TRBV27 and TRBJ2-5; 7 bases map to TRBD2. Trimming cost V 4 bases and J 5 bases; bases outside gene matches: 13. CDR3 length: 16 residues. The V gene's germline CDR1 is MNHEY and CDR2 SMNVEV (reference sequence). CDR3 protein: CASSSRKGLNFETQYF. The CDR3 nucleotides are TGTGCCAGCAGTTCCCGGAAGGGACTAAATTTCGAGACCCAGTACTTC.

This clonotype has a count of ten or more. The chain employs TRBV5-5 and TRBJ2-7, with a tentative D call TRBD2 (6 bases). The CDR3 runs 14 residues. V was clipped by 5 bases and J by 1 base, with 13 bases between them. Germline lookup yields CDR1 SGHKS and CDR2 YYEKEE (reference sequence). The CDR3 here is CASSFRAGSYEQYF. The DNA for the CDR3 is TGTGCCAGCAGTTTTCGGGCGGGATCCTACGAGCAGTACTTC.

This clonotype occurred many times. The gene calls are TRBV6-5 and TRBJ2-5, with D hard to call. Germline CDR1 MNHEY, CDR2 SVGAGI. The CDR3 has 14 amino acids. V gave up 4 bases and J gave up 0 bases, with 9 bases separating them. This chain's CDR3 is CASSSLLDQETQYF. CDR3 coding DNA: TGTGCCAGCAGTTCCTTATTGGACCAAGAGACCCAGTACTTC.